Below are 13 T cell receptor beta chains sequenced from a single sample in a study of blood T cell repertoires in COVID-19. Measured with immunoSEQ multiplex PCR; TCRdb has only the in-frame clones, and not every one. The table has 55,000 to 80,000 clones, 74% seen once; the top ten hold 28%. Sequencing was done on a sample of peripheral blood. These receptors all stem from a woman of 80 years or more with acute or convalescent COVID-19.

The chain recombines TRBV3-1 (or the pseudogene TRBV3-2) with TRBJ1-1; D gene uncertain. The V end was cut by 2 bases, the J end by 1 base, with 5 bases between. The CDR3 totals 13 residues. The germline gives CDR1 LGHDT, CDR2 YNNKEL (reference sequence). This CDR3 is CASSQNRNTEAFF. The CDR3 DNA is TGTGCCAGCAGCCAAAACAGGAACACTGAAGCTTTCTTT.

The DNA for the CDR3 is TGTGCCAGCAGCTTTCCTAGAGCAGAATACTCTGGAAACACCATATATTTT. Its protein product is CASSFPRAEYSGNTIYF. This rearrangement joins TRBV7-2 to TRBJ1-3; D unclear. This CDR3 is built from 17 residues. Germline CDR1 reads SGHTA; CDR2 reads FQGNSA. Trimming left V 3 bases short and J 0 bases short, with 15 bases between.

This clone was detected a few times. CDR3 sequence: CASSLTGGAYSPLHF. CDR3 DNA sequence: TGTGCCAGCAGCCTGACAGGGGGCGCGTATTCACCCCTCCACTTT. V and J are TRBV27 and TRBJ1-6; TRBD1 aligns across 10 bases. J gave up 8 bases and V 6 bases, and 7 bases lay outside the gene matches. Germline V CDR1 and CDR2: MNHEY, SMNVEV (reference sequence). The CDR3 covers 15 residues.

This sequence joins TRBV5-1 and TRBJ2-1, with 9 bases fitting TRBD2. The CDR3 runs 17 residues. Germline CDR1 and CDR2: SGHRS and YFSETQ. Trimming at V came to 0 bases and at J to 7 bases, leaving 11 bases not matched to a gene. The CDR3 DNA follows: TGCGCCAGCAGCTTGGAGACGCTAGCGGGACGGTCTAATGAGCAGTTCTTC. Residues: CASSLETLAGRSNEQFF.

J is TRBJ1-3 and V is TRBV11-2; tentatively, D is TRBD1 (6 bases). V lost 1 base and J lost 2, with 6 bases in between. This CDR3 is 14 amino acids long. CDR1 and CDR2 from the germline V gene are SGHAT and FQNNGV. The CDR3 coding sequence is TGTGCCAGCAGCTTAGGGGGGCCTGGAAACACCATATATTTT. Encoded protein: CASSLGGPGNTIYF.

This clone was counted a few times. The J gene is TRBJ2-7, the V gene TRBV6-5; D ambiguous. The CDR3 spans 12 residues. Trimming left V 4 bases short and J 7 bases short, with 11 bases between. Germline CDR1 and CDR2: MNHEY and SVGAGI. In DNA, the CDR3 is TGTGCCAGCAGTTTCGCCCAGAGGGAGCAGTACTTC. Translating it yields CASSFAQREQYF.

The chain links TRBV19 to TRBJ2-3, with TRBD2 matching over 7 bases. Per the germline V gene, CDR1 is LNHDA and CDR2 is SQIVND (reference sequence). V shed 4 bases and J 1 base; nucleotides not matched to a gene: 2. The CDR3 runs to 14 residues. In DNA, the CDR3 is TGTGCCAGTAGTAGGGCGGGGGGCACAGATACGCAGTATTTT. Its protein product is CASSRAGGTDTQYF.

The V and J genes are TRBV11-2 and TRBJ1-2; no firm D call. Per the germline V gene, CDR1 is SGHAT and CDR2 is FQNNGV. V was pared by 0 bases and J by 4 bases, with 6 bases between. The CDR3 runs to 13 residues. The CDR3 loop is CASSLDAGYGYTF. The DNA of the CDR3 is TGTGCCAGCAGCTTAGATGCGGGCTATGGCTACACCTTC.

J is TRBJ1-2 and V is TRBV6-2 or TRBV6-3, with 11 bases aligning to TRBD1. The J segment lost 1 base and the V segment lost 2 bases, leaving 9 bases of the junction unmatched. The CDR3 has 18 amino acids. Germline CDR1 MNHEY, CDR2 SVGEGT. The DNA for the CDR3 is TGTGCCAGCAGTTACCCGGGACAGGGGGAGACCTTTAACTATGGCTACACCTTC. Its protein is CASSYPGQGETFNYGYTF.

The CDR3 DNA follows: TGTGCCAGCAGTTTATACCGGGGCAATCAGCCCCAGCATTTT. This codes for CASSLYRGNQPQHF. The chain links TRBV27 to TRBJ1-5; D is uncertain. Trimming left V 1 base short and J 2 bases short, with 6 bases between. CDR3 length equals 14 residues. Germline V CDR1 and CDR2: MNHEY, SMNVEV (reference sequence).

V usage is TRBV6-5 and J usage is TRBJ2-7, with a weak D call TRBD2 (7 bases). Trimming took off 6 bases at V and 7 bases at J, with 16 bases between the two ends. This CDR3 comprises 13 residues. Germline CDR1 MNHEY, CDR2 SVGAGI. The DNA for the CDR3 is TGTGCCAGCAGACGACAGGACGGGAGGGAGCAGTACTTC. Translation gives CASRRQDGREQYF.

A few counts support this clone. The chain couples TRBV29-1 to TRBJ2-3; a weak D match, TRBD1 (6 bases). The CDR3 runs 15 residues. The V end was cut by 4 bases, the J end by 2 bases, with 16 bases between. The germline V gene has CDR1 SQVTM and CDR2 ANQGSEA. The chain's CDR3 is CSVAVSGAPTDTQYF. CDR3 nucleotides: TGCAGCGTTGCCGTATCAGGGGCCCCCACAGATACGCAGTATTTT.

This clone has a single count. J is TRBJ1-6 and V is TRBV7-2; D is ambiguous. V shed 5 bases and J shed 7 bases, with 15 bases lying between them. The CDR3 has 15 residues. Germline CDR1 is SGHTA and CDR2 is FQGNSA. CDR3 residues: CASSPSRQQNSPLHF. CDR3 in DNA: TGTGCCAGCAGCCCCTCCAGGCAGCAAAATTCACCCCTCCACTTT.